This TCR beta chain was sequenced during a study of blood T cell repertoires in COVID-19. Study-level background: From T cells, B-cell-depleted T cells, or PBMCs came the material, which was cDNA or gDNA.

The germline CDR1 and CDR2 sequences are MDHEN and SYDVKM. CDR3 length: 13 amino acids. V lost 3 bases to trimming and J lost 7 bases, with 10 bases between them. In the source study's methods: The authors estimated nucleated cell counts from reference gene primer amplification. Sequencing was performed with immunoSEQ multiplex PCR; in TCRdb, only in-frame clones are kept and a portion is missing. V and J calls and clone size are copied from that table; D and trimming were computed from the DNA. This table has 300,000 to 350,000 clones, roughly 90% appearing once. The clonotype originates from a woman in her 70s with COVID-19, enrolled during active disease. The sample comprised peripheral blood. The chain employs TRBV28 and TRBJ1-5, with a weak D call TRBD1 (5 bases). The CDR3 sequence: CASSFGRGQPQHF. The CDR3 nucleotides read TGTGCCAGCAGTTTTGGCCGGGGGCAGCCCCAGCATTTT.